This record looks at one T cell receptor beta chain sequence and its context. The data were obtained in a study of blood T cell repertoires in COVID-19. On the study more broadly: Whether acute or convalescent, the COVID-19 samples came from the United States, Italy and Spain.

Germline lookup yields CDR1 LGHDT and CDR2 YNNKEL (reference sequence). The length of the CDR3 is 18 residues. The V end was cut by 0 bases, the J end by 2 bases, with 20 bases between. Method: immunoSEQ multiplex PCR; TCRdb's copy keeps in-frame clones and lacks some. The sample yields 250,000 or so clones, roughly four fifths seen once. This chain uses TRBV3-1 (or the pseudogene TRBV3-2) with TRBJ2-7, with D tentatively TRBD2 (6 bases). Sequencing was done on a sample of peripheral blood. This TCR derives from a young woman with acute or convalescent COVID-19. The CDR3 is CASSQDAGLSPLTYEQYF. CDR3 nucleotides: TGTGCCAGCAGCCAAGATGCGGGACTCTCACCCCTTACCTACGAGCAGTACTTC.